This T cell receptor (beta chain) was found in a study of blood T cell repertoires in COVID-19. The overall study: Sample material is recorded as cDNA or gDNA derived from T cells, B-cell-depleted T cells, or PBMCs.

Germline V lookup: CDR1 LGHNA, CDR2 YNFKEQ. Deletions cut 2 bases from V and 4 bases from J, with 12 bases between. This CDR3 spans 14 amino acids. TCRdb keeps only in-frame clones here, not all; method: immunoSEQ multiplex PCR. The sample yields approximately 87,000 clones, about 89% seen once. This TCR derives from a man between 65 and 85 years old with active or convalescent COVID-19. The sequenced sample was peripheral blood. The chain uses TRBV4-2 and TRBJ2-7; D might be TRBD2 (6 bases). This chain's CDR3 is CASSQFPGTYEQYF. The CDR3 nucleotides read TGTGCCAGCAGCCAATTCCCCGGGACTTACGAGCAGTACTTC.